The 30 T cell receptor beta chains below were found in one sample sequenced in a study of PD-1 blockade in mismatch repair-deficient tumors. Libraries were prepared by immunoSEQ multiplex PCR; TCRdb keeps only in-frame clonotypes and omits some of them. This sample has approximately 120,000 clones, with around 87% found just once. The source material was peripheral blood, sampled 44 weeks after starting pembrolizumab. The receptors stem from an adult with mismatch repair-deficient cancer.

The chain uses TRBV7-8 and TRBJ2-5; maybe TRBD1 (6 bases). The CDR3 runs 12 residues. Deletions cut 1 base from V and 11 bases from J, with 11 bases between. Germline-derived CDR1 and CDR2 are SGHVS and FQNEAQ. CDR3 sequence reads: CASSLVSGEQYF. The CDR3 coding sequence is TGTGCCAGCAGCTTAGTGTCAGGGGAGCAGTACTTC.

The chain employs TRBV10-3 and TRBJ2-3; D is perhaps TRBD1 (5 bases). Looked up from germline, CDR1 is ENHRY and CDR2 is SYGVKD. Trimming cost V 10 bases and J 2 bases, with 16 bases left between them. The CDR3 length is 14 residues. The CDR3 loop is CATTPTDLTDTQYF. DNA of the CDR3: TGTGCCACAACCCCGACAGACCTCACAGATACGCAGTATTTT.

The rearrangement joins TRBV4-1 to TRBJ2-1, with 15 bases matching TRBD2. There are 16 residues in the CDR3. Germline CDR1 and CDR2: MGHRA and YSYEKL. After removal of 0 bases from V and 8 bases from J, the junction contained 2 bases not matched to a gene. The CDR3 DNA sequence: TGCGCCAGCAGCCAAGAAGGACTAGCGGGAGGGGATGAGCAGTTCTTC. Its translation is CASSQEGLAGGDEQFF.

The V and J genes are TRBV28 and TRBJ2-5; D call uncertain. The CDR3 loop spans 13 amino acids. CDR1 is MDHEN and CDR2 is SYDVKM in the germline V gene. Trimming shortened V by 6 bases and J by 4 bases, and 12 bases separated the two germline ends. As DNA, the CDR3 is TGTGCCAGCAGGGCCCCTATCCCAGAGACCCAGTACTTC. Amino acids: CASRAPIPETQYF.

The CDR3 DNA reads TGTGCCAGCCGGGAGTCAGATGAGCAGTTCTTC. Protein: CASRESDEQFF. The chain combines TRBV25-1 with TRBJ2-1, with D possibly TRBD2 on 6 matching bases. Germline loops: CDR1 MGHDK, CDR2 SYGVNS. V lost 8 bases to trimming and J lost 8 bases, with 10 bases between them. The CDR3 is 11 residues long.

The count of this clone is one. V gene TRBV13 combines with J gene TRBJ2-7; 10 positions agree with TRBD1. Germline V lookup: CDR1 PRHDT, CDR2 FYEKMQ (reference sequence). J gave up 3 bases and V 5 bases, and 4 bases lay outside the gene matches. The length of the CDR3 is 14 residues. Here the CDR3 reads CASSTGDRGYEQYF. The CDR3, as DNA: TGTGCCAGCAGCACGGGGGACAGGGGCTACGAGCAGTACTTC.

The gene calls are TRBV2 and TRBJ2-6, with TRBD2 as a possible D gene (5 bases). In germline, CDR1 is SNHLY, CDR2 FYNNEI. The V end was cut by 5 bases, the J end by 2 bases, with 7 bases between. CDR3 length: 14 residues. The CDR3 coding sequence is TGTGCCAGCAGTCTCGGGGCTGGGGCCAACGTCCTGACTTTC. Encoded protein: CASSLGAGANVLTF. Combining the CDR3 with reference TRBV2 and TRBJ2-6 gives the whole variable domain EPEVTQTPSHQVTQMGQEVILRCVPISNHLYFYWYRQILGQKVEFLVSFYNNEISEKSEIFDDQFSVERPDGSNFTLKIRSTKLEDSAMYFCASSLGAGANVLTFGAGSRLTVL.

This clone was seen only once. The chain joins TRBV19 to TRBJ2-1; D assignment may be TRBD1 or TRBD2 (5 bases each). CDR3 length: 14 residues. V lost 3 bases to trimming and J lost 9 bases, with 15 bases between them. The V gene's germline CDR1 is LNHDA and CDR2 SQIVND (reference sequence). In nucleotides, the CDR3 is TGTGCCAGTAGTATTGCGACTGGGGGAACTGAGCAGTTCTTC. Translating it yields CASSIATGGTEQFF.

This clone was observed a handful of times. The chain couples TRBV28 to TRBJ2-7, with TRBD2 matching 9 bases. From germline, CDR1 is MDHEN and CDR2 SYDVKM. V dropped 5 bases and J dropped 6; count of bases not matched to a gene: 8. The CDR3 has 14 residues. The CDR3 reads CASSAGTSSSEQYF. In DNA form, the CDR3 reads TGTGCCAGCAGTGCCGGGACTAGCAGTTCCGAGCAGTACTTC. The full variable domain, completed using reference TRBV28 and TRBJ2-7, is DVKVTQSSRYLVKRTGEKVFLECVQDMDHENMFWYRQDPGLGLRLIYFSYDVKMKEKGDIPEGYSVSREKKERFSLILESASTNQTSMYLCASSAGTSSSEQYFGPGTRLTVT.

The CDR3 protein is CASSDGTGGDTQYF. DNA of the CDR3: TGTGCCAGCAGTGACGGGACAGGGGGAGATACGCAGTATTTT. J is TRBJ2-3 and V is TRBV6-4, with 11 bases identical to TRBD1. The germline V gene has CDR1 MRHNA and CDR2 SNTAGT. The V segment lost 2 bases and the J segment 5 bases; nucleotides outside the gene matches: 0. CDR3 length: 14 amino acids.

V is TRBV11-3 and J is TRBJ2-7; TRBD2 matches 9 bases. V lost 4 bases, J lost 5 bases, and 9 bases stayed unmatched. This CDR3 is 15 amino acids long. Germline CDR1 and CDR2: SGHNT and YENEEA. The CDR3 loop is CASSSHGVAGDEQYF. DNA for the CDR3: TGTGCCAGCAGCTCCCATGGGGTAGCGGGGGACGAGCAGTACTTC.

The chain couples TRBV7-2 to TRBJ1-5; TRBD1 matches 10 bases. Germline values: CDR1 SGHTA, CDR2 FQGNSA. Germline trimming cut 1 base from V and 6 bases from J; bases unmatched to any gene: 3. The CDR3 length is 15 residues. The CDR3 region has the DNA TGTGCCAGCAGCTTAGAGACAGGGGGCCGTCAGCCCCAGCATTTT. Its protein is CASSLETGGRQPQHF. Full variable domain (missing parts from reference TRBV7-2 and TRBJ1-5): GAGVSQSPSNKVTEKGKDVELRCDPISGHTALYWYRQSLGQGLEFLIYFQGNSAPDKSGLPSDRFSAERTGGSVSTLTIQRTQQEDSAVYLCASSLETGGRQPQHFGDGTRLSIL.

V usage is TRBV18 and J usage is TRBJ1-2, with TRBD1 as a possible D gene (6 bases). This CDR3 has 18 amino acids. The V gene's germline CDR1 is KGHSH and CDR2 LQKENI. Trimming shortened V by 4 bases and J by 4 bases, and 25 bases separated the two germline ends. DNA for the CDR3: TGTGCCAGCTCACTGAACCCCGATCCGTCCCAGGGGACCTATGGCTACACCTTC. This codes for CASSLNPDPSQGTYGYTF.

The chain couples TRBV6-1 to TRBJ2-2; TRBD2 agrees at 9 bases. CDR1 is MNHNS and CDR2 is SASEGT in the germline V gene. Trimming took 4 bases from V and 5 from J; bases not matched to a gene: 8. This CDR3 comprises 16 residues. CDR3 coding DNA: TGTGCCAGCAGTGTAGTAGCGGGAGAACGGACCGGGGAGCTGTTTTTT. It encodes CASSVVAGERTGELFF.

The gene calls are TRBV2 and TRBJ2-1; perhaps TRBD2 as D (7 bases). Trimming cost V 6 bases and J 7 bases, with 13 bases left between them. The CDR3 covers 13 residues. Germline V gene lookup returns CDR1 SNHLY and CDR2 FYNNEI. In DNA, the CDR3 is TGTGCCAGCAGACAGGGAGGGATAAATGAGCAGTTCTTC. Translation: CASRQGGINEQFF.

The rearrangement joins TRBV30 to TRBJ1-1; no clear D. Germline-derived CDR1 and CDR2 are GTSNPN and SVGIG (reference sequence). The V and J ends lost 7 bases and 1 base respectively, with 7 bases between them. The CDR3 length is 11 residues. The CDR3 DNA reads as TGTGCCTTGCGTAGGAACACTGAAGCTTTCTTT. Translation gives CALRRNTEAFF.

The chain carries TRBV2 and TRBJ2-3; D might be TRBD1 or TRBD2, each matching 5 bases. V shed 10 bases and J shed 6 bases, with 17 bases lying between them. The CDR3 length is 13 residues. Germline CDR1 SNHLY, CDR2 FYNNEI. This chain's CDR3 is CATHLGPTDTQYF. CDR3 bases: TGTGCCACCCACTTGGGACCGACGGATACGCAGTATTTT.

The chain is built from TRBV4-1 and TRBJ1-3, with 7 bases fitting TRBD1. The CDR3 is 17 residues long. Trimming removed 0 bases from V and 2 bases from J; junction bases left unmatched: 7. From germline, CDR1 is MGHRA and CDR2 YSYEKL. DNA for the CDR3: TGCGCCAGCAGCCAAGAAGGACGGACAGGCACTGGAAACACCATATATTTT. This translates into CASSQEGRTGTGNTIYF.

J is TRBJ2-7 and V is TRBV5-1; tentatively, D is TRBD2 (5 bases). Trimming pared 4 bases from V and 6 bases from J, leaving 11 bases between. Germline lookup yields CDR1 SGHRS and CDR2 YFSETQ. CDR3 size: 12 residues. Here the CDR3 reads CASSLGDGEQYF. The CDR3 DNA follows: TGCGCCAGCAGCCTCGGGGATGGCGAGCAGTACTTC. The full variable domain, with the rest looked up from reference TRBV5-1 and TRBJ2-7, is KAGVTQTPRYLIKTRGQQVTLSCSPISGHRSVSWYQQTPGQGLQFLFEYFSETQRNKGNFPGRFSGRQFSNSRSEMNVSTLELGDSALYLCASSLGDGEQYFGPGTRLTVT.

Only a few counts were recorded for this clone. The CDR3 DNA sequence: TGTGCCAGCAGCTTGGGGTCAGGGGGCTACACCTTC. Residues: CASSLGSGGYTF. The chain is built from TRBV5-6 and TRBJ1-2; D may be TRBD1 (5 bases). Germline assignment: CDR1 SGHDT and CDR2 YYEEEE. The ends were cut back, 0 bases at V and 8 bases at J, with 8 bases in the middle. The CDR3 contains 12 residues.

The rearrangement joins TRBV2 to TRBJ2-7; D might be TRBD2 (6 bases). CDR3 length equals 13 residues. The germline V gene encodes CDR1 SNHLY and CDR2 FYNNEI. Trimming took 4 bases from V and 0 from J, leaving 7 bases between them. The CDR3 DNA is TGTGCCAGCAGTGGCGGGGTCTCCTACGAGCAGTACTTC. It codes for CASSGGVSYEQYF.

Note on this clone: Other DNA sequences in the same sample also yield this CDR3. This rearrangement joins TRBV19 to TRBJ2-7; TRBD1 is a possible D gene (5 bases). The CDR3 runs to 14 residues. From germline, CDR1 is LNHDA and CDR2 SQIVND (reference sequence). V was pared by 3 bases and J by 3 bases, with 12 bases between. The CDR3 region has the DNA TGTGCCAGTAGTATGGGTCAGGGTGGCTACGAGCAGTACTTC. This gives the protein CASSMGQGGYEQYF.

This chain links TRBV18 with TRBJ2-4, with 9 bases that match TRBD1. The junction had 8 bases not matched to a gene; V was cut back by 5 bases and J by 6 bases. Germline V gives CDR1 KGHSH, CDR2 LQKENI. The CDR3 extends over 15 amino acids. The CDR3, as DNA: TGTGCCAGCTCAGCAAAACAGGGGGCACTAAACATTCAGTACTTC. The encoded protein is CASSAKQGALNIQYF.

Here the CDR3 reads CASSEMMSSYEQYF. In DNA form, the CDR3 reads TGTGCCAGCAGCGAGATGATGAGCTCCTACGAGCAGTACTTC. The V and J genes are TRBV7-2 and TRBJ2-7; D uncertain. CDR3 length: 14 amino acids. Per germline, CDR1 SGHTA and CDR2 FQGNSA. Trimming stripped 5 bases from V and 0 bases from J, with 11 bases between.

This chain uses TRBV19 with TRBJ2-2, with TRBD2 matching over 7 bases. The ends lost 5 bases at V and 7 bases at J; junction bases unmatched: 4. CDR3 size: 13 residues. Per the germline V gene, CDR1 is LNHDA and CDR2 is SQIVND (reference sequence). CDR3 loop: CASSPGLGGELFF. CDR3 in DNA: TGTGCCAGTAGTCCCGGACTAGGCGGGGAGCTGTTTTTT.

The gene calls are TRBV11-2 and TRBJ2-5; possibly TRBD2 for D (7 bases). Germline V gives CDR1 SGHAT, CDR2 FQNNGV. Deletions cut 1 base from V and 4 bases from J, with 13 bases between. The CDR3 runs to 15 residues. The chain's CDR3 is CASSLARGGVETQYF. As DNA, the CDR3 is TGTGCCAGCAGCTTAGCTAGAGGGGGGGTAGAGACCCAGTACTTC.

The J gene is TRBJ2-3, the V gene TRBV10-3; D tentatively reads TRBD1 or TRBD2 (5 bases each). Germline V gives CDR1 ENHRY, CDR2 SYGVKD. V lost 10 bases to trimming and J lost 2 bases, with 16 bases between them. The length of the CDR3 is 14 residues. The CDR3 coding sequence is TGTGCCACCCAACGGCGAGGGGACACAGATACGCAGTATTTT. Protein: CATQRRGDTDTQYF.

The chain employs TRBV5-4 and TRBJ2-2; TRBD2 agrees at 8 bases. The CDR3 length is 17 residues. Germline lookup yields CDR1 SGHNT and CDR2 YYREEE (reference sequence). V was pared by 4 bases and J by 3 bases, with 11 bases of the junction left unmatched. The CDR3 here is CASSHDLGRADTGELFF. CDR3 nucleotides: TGTGCCAGCAGCCATGACCTCGGGAGGGCCGACACCGGGGAGCTGTTTTTT.

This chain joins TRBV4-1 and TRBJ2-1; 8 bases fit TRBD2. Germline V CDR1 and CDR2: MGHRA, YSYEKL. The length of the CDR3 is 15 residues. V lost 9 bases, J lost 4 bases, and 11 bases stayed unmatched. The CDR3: CASRDIAGLYNEQFF. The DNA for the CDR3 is TGCGCCAGTAGGGATATAGCGGGGCTTTACAATGAGCAGTTCTTC.

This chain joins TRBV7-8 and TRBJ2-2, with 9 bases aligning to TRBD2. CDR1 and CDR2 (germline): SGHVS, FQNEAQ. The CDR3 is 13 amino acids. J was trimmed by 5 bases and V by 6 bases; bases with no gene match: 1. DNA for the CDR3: TGTGCCAGCAGTAGCGGGAGTACCGGGGAGCTGTTTTTT. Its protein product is CASSSGSTGELFF.